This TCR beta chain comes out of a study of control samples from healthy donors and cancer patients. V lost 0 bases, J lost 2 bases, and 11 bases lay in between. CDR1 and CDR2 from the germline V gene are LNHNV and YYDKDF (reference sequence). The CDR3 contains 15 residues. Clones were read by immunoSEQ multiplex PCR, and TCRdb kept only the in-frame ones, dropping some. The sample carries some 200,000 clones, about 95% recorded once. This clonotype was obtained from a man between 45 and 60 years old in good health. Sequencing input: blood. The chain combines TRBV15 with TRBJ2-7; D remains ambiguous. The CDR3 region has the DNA TGTGCCACCAGCAGAGACTTGATTACAACCTACGAGCAGTACGTC. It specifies CATSRDLITTYEQYV.